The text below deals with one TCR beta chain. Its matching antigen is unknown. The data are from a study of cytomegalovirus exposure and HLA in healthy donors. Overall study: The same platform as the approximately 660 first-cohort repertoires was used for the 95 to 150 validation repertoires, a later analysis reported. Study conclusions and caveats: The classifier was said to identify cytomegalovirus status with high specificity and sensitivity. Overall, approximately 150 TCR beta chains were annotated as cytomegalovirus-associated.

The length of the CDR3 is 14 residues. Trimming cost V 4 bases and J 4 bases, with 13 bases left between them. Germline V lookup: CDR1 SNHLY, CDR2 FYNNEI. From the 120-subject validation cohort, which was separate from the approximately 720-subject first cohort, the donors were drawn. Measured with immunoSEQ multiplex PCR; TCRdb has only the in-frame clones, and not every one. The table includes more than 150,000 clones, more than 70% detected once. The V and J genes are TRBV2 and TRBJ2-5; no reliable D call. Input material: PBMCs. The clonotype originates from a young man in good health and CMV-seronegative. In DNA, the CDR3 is TGTGCCAGCAGTGCATCCAAAGTCGGAGAGACCCAGTACTTC. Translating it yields CASSASKVGETQYF.